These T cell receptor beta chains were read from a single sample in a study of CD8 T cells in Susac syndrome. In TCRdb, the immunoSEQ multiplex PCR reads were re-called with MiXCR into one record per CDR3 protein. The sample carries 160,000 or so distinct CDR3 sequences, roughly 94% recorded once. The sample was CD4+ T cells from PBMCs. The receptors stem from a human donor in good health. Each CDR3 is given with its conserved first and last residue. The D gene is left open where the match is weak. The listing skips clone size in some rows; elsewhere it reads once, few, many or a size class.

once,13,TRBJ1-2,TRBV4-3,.,CASSQRIDYGYTF,TGCGCCAGCAGCCAAAGAATCGACTATGGCTACACCTTC
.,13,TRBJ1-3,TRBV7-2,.,CASSSDSGNTIYF,TGTGCCAGCAGCTCGGACTCTGGAAACACCATATATTTT
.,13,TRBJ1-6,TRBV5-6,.,CASTGRFNSPLHF,TGTGCATCGACGGGGCGCTTCAATTCACCCCTCCACTTT
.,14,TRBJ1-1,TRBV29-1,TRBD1,CSVTRTGTGTEAFF,TGCAGCGTTACGAGGACAGGGACGGGCACTGAAGCTTTCTTT
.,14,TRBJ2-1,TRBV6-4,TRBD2,CASSGSGRVDEQFF,TGTGCCAGCAGTGGGAGCGGGAGGGTCGATGAGCAGTTCTTC
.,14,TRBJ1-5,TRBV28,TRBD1,CASRQGHGNQPQHF,TGTGCCAGCAGACAGGGGCATGGCAATCAGCCCCAGCATTTT
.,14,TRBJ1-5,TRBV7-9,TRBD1,CASSSDRGDQPQHF,TGTGCCAGCAGCTCGGACAGGGGGGATCAGCCCCAGCATTTT
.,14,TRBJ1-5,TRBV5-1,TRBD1,CASSPSRGDQPQHF,TGCGCCAGCAGCCCAAGCAGGGGGGATCAGCCCCAGCATTTT
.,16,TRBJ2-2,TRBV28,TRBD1,CAVPGQGASGTGELFF,TGTGCCGTACCGGGACAGGGGGCCTCTGGCACCGGGGAGCTGTTTTTT
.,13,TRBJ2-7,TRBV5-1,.,CASSFQCVYEQYF,TGCGCCAGCAGCTTCCAGTGTGTCTACGAGCAGTACTTC
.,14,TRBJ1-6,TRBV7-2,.,CASSLSGEHSPLHF,TGTGCCAGCAGCTTGTCCGGGGAACATTCACCCCTCCACTTT
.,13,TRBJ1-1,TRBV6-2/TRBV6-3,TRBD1,CASRPTGSAEAFF,TGTGCCAGCAGACCGACAGGGTCGGCTGAAGCTTTCTTT
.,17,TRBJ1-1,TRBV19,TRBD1,CASRPGQAILMNTEAFF,TGTGCCAGTAGGCCCGGACAGGCGATACTCATGAACACTGAAGCTTTCTTT
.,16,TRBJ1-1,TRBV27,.,CASQRRPGLENTEAFF,TGTGCCAGCCAAAGGCGTCCAGGCCTAGAGAACACTGAAGCTTTCTTT
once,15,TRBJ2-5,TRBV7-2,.,CASSAHEERLGTQYF,TGTGCCAGCAGCGCCCACGAGGAGCGGCTAGGGACCCAGTACTTC
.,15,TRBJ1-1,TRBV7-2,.,CASSLTGSINTEAFF,TGTGCCAGCAGCTTAACCGGGTCTATTAACACTGAAGCTTTCTTT
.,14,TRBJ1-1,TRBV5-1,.,CASSQVDLGTEAFF,TGCGCCAGCAGCCAAGTGGATTTGGGGACGGAAGCTTTCTTT
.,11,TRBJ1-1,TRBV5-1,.,CASSLAGEAFF,TGCGCCAGCAGCTTGGCTGGTGAAGCTTTCTTT
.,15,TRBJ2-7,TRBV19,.,CASRPAQESSYEQYF,TGTGCCAGTAGACCGGCGCAAGAGAGCTCCTACGAGCAGTACTTC
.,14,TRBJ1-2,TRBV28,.,CASSLPGDRYGYTF,TGTGCCAGCAGTTTACCGGGAGACAGATATGGCTACACCTTC
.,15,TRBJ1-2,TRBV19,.,CASSISRSPLNGYTF,TGTGCCAGTAGTATTTCGAGGAGTCCTCTAAATGGCTACACCTTC
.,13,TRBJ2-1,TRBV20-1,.,CSARYATYNEQFF,TGCAGTGCTAGATACGCCACCTACAATGAGCAGTTCTTC
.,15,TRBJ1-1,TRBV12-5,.,CASGLVPNQDTEAFF,TGTGCTAGTGGTTTGGTCCCTAACCAGGACACTGAAGCTTTCTTT
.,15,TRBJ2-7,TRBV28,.,CASSSPGLSRYEQYF,TGTGCCAGCAGTTCTCCCGGACTTTCCCGCTACGAGCAGTACTTC
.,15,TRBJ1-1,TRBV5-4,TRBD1,CASSSGQGLRTEAFF,TGTGCCAGCAGCTCGGGACAGGGTTTGCGCACTGAAGCTTTCTTT
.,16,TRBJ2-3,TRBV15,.,CATSREAQGSTDTQYF,TGTGCCACCAGCAGAGAGGCACAGGGTTCGACAGATACGCAGTATTTT
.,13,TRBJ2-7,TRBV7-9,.,CASSLIQAHEQYF,TGTGCCAGCAGCTTAATACAGGCCCACGAGCAGTACTTC
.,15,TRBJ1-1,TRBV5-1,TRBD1,CASSLEGGLNTEAFF,TGCGCCAGCAGCTTGGAAGGGGGCTTGAACACTGAAGCTTTCTTT
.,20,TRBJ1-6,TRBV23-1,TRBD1,CASSQRAGGVGISYNSPLHF,TGCGCCAGCAGTCAAAGAGCAGGGGGCGTGGGAATCTCCTATAATTCACCCCTCCACTTT
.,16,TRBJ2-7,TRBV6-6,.,CASSFNRDTLNYEQYF,TGTGCCAGCAGTTTCAACCGGGACACCCTCAACTACGAGCAGTACTTC
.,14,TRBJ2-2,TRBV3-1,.,CASSQGARSGELFF,TGTGCCAGCAGCCAAGGAGCTAGGTCCGGGGAGCTGTTTTTT
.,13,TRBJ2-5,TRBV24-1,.,CATSDSYQETQYF,TGTGCCACCAGTGACAGCTACCAAGAGACCCAGTACTTC
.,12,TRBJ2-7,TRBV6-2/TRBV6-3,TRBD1,CASSKGGGEQYF,TGTGCCAGCAGCAAAGGGGGCGGAGAGCAGTACTTC
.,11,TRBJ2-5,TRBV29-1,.,CSVGPRETQYF,TGCAGCGTTGGCCCACGGGAGACCCAGTACTTC
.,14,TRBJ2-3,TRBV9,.,CASSVLVAGDTQYF,TGTGCCAGCAGCGTCTTAGTAGCTGGAGATACGCAGTATTTT
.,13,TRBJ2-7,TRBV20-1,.,CSDRGGLSYEQYF,TGCAGTGATAGAGGGGGACTAAGCTACGAGCAGTACTTC
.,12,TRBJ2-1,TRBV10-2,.,CASILGGNEQFF,TGCGCCAGCATCCTAGGCGGGAATGAGCAGTTCTTC
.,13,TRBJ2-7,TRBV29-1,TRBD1,CSVEVRQGREQYF,TGCAGCGTTGAAGTTCGACAGGGGAGGGAGCAGTACTTC
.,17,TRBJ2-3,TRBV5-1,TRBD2,CASSLPLAGGQADTQYF,TGCGCCAGCAGCCTTCCCCTAGCGGGAGGGCAAGCAGATACGCAGTATTTT